The 15 T cell receptor beta chains below come from one sample, sequenced in a study of regulatory T cells in long-lasting Graves disease. Time point specified: newly diagnosed GD, antithyroid drugs for less than 3 months. Scientists built the TCR library using RNA that was extracted from PBMCs. With iRepertoire HTBI primers and Arm-PCR of CDR3 regions, TCR beta libraries were built. TCRdb used MiXCR to reprocess the multiplex PCR reads, holding one entry per CDR3 protein. The sample yields hundreds of thousands of distinct CDR3 sequences, roughly 16% seen once. Sequenced material: peripheral blood mononuclear cells (PBMCs), taken at new diagnosis, from a patient treated with antithyroid drugs. The receptors come from a female donor with Graves disease.

Regarding this clonotype: At one of its ends the junction is not consistent with the germline gene, which may arise from a read error. The CDR3 DNA follows: TGTGCCGGCAGCCAGGACCAACAGGGACACCCGCGAAACACCATATATTTT. This codes for CAGSQDQQGHPRNTIYF. The chain is built from TRBV3-1 and TRBJ1-3; perhaps TRBD1 as D (6 bases). Germline V gives CDR1 LGHDT, CDR2 YNNKEL (reference sequence). This CDR3 region has 17 residues. The whole variable domain, remainder taken from reference TRBV3-1 and TRBJ1-3, is DTAVSQTPKYLVTQMGNDKSIKCEQNLGHDTMYWYKQDSKKFLKIMFSYNNKELIINETVPNRFSPKSPDKAHLNLHINSLELGDSAVYFCAGSQDQQGHPRNTIYFGEGSWLTVV.

As for this clonotype: This may arise from a read error, as a much more abundant clone is one base away. The chain couples TRBV2 to TRBJ1-5; D is possibly TRBD1 (6 bases). Germline V CDR1 and CDR2: SNHLY, FYNNEI. The CDR3 extends over 15 amino acids. CDR3 in DNA: TGTGCCAGCAGTGAAAGTGCGGGGGCGGGTCAGCTCCAGCATTTT. Translated, it gives CASSESAGAGQLQHF.

This chain joins TRBV4-1 and TRBJ1-2; D perhaps matches TRBD1 (6 bases). Germline loops: CDR1 MGHRA, CDR2 YSYEKL. The CDR3 is 14 residues long. V shed 4 bases and J shed 10 bases, with 19 bases lying between them. This chain's CDR3 is CASSREPNRDYYTF. CDR3 DNA sequence: TGCGCCAGCAGCCGAGAGCCGAACAGGGATTACTACACCTTC.

The table lists this clonotype with many counts. The genes are TRBV20-1 and TRBJ1-4; TRBD1 is a possible D gene (5 bases). Germline V gene lookup returns CDR1 DFQATT and CDR2 SNEGSKA (reference sequence). V was trimmed by 6 bases and J by 7 bases, leaving 18 bases between them. The CDR3 is made up of 14 amino acids. CDR3 protein: CSARSGGRSEKLFF. The CDR3 DNA reads TGCAGTGCCCGATCGGGGGGAAGGAGTGAAAAACTGTTTTTT.

The rearrangement joins TRBV20-1 to TRBJ2-3; 12 nucleotides match TRBD2. CDR1 and CDR2 (germline): DFQATT, SNEGSKA (reference sequence). With V trimmed by 6 bases and J by 4 bases, 5 bases remained unmatched. CDR3 length: 14 amino acids. The CDR3 bases are TGCAGTGCCAGACTAGCGGGAGTACCAGATACGCAGTATTTT. It codes for CSARLAGVPDTQYF.

In its sample, this clonotype was seen a few times. A read error may account for a junction end that differs from germline. The chain has TRBV18 and TRBJ1-1; D is unresolved. This CDR3 comprises 11 residues. Germline V gene lookup returns CDR1 KGHSH and CDR2 LQKENI. In DNA form, the CDR3 reads TGTGCCGGCTCATCGGACGATGGGGCTTTCTTT. This codes for CAGSSDDGAFF.

The chain has TRBV24-1 and TRBJ2-5; 9 nucleotides match TRBD2. This CDR3 comprises 16 residues. V trimming: 3 bases; J trimming: 1 base; junction bases outside the gene matches: 5. Germline CDR1 KGHDR, CDR2 SFDVKD. The CDR3 bases are TGTGCCACCAGTGATCCGCGGGAGGGTTCCCAAGAGACCCAGTACTTC. This sequence encodes CATSDPREGSQETQYF.

Ten or more counts support this clonotype. This sequence joins TRBV7-3 and TRBJ2-1, with 15 bases matching TRBD2. V dropped 0 bases and J dropped 7; count of bases not matched to a gene: 4. CDR1 and CDR2 from the germline V gene are SGHTA and FQGTGA. The CDR3 sequence is 17 residues long. The DNA of the CDR3 is TGTGCCAGCAGCTTAACGGCGGGACTAGCGGGAGGAAATGAGCAGTTCTTC. Protein: CASSLTAGLAGGNEQFF.

The chain carries TRBV5-1 and TRBJ2-5; no reliable D call. Germline assignment: CDR1 SGHRS and CDR2 YFSETQ. CDR3 length: 14 amino acids. V was clipped by 4 bases and J by 2 bases, with 12 bases between them. This CDR3 reads CASSLDVPQETQYF. Written as DNA, the CDR3 is TGCGCCAGCAGCCTCGATGTACCGCAAGAGACCCAGTACTTC.

There are many counts of this clonotype. The rearrangement uses TRBV5-5 and TRBJ1-4, with D hard to call. This CDR3 contains 12 residues. Germline V gene sequence: CDR1 SGHKS, CDR2 YYEKEE (reference sequence). V lost 2 bases and J 6 bases, leaving 5 bases between the germline ends. CDR3 in DNA: TGTGCCAGCAGCTTTGGTCATGAAAAACTGTTTTTT. Translated, it gives CASSFGHEKLFF.

Many counts were recorded for this clonotype. The chain combines TRBV12-5 with TRBJ2-1; D gene unclear. Germline CDR1 reads LGHNT; CDR2 reads FRNRAP. The CDR3 has 13 residues. Between the trimmed V and J ends, which lost 7 bases and 2 bases, there was a span of 9 bases. The CDR3 DNA follows: TGTGCTAGTGTGGGCCTTCCCTACAATGAGCAGTTCTTC. Protein sequence: CASVGLPYNEQFF. Using reference TRBV12-5 and TRBJ2-1 for the parts outside the CDR3, the full variable domain is DARVTQTPRHKVTEMGQEVTMRCQPILGHNTVFWYRQTMMQGLELLAYFRNRAPLDDSGMPKDRFSAEMPDATLATLKIQPSEPRDSAVYFCASVGLPYNEQFFGPGTRLTVL.

This clonotype was observed a few times. The chain carries TRBV5-1 and TRBJ2-3; 8 bases line up with TRBD2. CDR1 is SGHRS and CDR2 is YFSETQ in the germline V gene. CDR3 length: 17 residues. The ends lost 2 bases at V and 6 bases at J; junction bases unmatched: 14. The CDR3 DNA reads as TGCGCCAGCAGCTTCCGAATTCCGGGAGGGCCTTGGGATACGCAGTATTTT. Its translation: CASSFRIPGGPWDTQYF.

This clonotype has at least ten counts. V gene TRBV5-1 combines with J gene TRBJ2-1; 12 bases are a match to TRBD2. The CDR3 consists of 17 residues. CDR1 and CDR2 (germline): SGHRS, YFSETQ. V lost 0 bases to trimming and J lost 7 bases; unmatched junction nucleotides: 8. CDR3 loop: CASSLAGLAGRQNEQFF. The CDR3 nucleotides are TGCGCCAGCAGCTTGGCCGGACTAGCGGGGCGCCAAAATGAGCAGTTCTTC.

This clonotype was detected many times. This chain joins TRBV19 and TRBJ1-2, with unresolved D. Trimming left V 6 bases short and J 4 bases short, with 15 bases between. Germline CDR1 is LNHDA and CDR2 is SQIVND (reference sequence). The CDR3 contains 14 residues. The CDR3 nucleotides read TGTGCCAGTAGCAACCTCATACGCCCCTATGGCTACACCTTC. Protein sequence: CASSNLIRPYGYTF.

This clonotype was found many times. The J gene is TRBJ2-7, the V gene TRBV5-5, with 7 bases fitting TRBD1. Germline-derived CDR1 and CDR2 are SGHKS and YYEKEE (reference sequence). This CDR3 contains 16 residues. J gave up 3 bases and V 4 bases, and 13 bases lay outside the gene matches. CDR3 coding DNA: TGTGCCAGCAGCAGGCTCAGTTGGGACAGCTTCTACGAGCAGTACTTC. It specifies CASSRLSWDSFYEQYF.